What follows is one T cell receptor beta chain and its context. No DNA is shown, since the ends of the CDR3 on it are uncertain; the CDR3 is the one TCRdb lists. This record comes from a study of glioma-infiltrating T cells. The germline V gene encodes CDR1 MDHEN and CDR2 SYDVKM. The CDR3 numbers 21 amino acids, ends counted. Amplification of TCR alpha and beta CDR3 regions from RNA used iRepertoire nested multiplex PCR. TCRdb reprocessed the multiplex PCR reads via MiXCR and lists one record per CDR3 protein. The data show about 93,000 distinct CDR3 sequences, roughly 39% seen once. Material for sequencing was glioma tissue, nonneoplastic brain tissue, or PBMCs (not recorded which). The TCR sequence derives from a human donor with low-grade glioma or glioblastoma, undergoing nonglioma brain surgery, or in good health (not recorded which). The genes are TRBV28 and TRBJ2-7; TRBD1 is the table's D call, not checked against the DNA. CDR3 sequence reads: CASSFYICSATVEGVSYEQYF.